This TCR beta chain originates from a study of OX40 agonist ivuxolimab in advanced cancers. Background on the study: Every 2 weeks, patients got intravenous ivuxolimab at one of six dose levels (0.01-10 mg/kg).

Cycle 7 day 1, cycle 4 day 1, and baseline were the timepoints at which blood was sampled. This clone showed up just once. Its antigen is currently unknown. Sequenced by immunoSEQ multiplex PCR; TCRdb stores in-frame clones only, minus some. The sample includes about 61,000 clones, 85% to 90% seen only once; the top ten take more than 1.5%. The CDR3 is made up of 14 amino acids. The germline gives CDR1 MNHNS, CDR2 SASEGT. Trimming left V 6 bases short and J 5 bases short, with 17 bases between. Broader study findings: On average, a greater number of expanded clones characterised CD8+ T cells relative to CD4+. The study did not work out the antigen specificity of the expanded peripheral T cells.

J is TRBJ2-7 and V is TRBV6-1; D ambiguous. Material: CD4+ or CD8+ T cells sorted from blood, obtained in a trial of the OX40 agonist ivuxolimab. The clonotype originates from an adult with an advanced solid tumor such as melanoma, head and neck, liver or kidney cancer. The CDR3 nucleotides read TGTGCCAGCAGGGTAGACACGCTCGACAACGAGCAGTACTTC. As protein: CASRVDTLDNEQYF.